A single sample gave rise to the 28 T cell receptor beta chains below, sequenced in a study of CXCR3-negative and CXCR3-positive naive CD8 T cells. 5' RACE that incorporated UMI labels was used to prepare the TRB cDNA libraries. TCRdb re-called the 5' RACE reads and catalogs CDR3 proteins one per entry, DNA excluded. This sample's clone table lists over 35,000 distinct CDR3 sequences. Sequenced material: naive CXCR3- CD8+ T cells from blood. Subset indicated: CD45RO-CCR7+CD27+CD95- naive CD8+ T cells lacking CXCR3 (TNR3-). The receptors stem from a human donor in good health. Some clones in this sample may be carry-over from other donors' samples.

This chain joins TRBV2 and TRBJ1-1. The CDR3 length is 15 residues. Germline CDR1 is SNHLY and CDR2 is FYNNEI. The CDR3 reads CASSPHAGELTEAFF.

J is TRBJ2-6 and V is TRBV20-1; without DNA, the TCRdb call of TRBD2 cannot be checked. Per the germline V gene, CDR1 is DFQATT and CDR2 is SNEGSKA (reference sequence). This CDR3 has 16 amino acids. The CDR3 loop reads CSASGGGISGANVLTF.

The rearrangement uses TRBV6-2 or TRBV6-3 and TRBJ2-7; the TCRdb D gene call, TRBD1, has no DNA to confirm it. CDR1 is MNHEY and CDR2 is SVGEGT in the germline V gene. CDR3 length: 14 residues. The CDR3 loop reads CASSYGGGSYVQYF.

The V call is TRBV5-1, the J call TRBJ2-1. CDR1 is SGHRS and CDR2 is YFSETQ in the germline V gene. The CDR3 consists of 15 residues. The chain's CDR3 is CASSLLGSSYNEQFF.

The chain has TRBV7-3 and TRBJ2-3; TCRdb gives TRBD1 as the D gene, but with no DNA this cannot be confirmed. Germline lookup yields CDR1 SGHTA and CDR2 FQGTGA. This CDR3 has 17 amino acids. CDR3 sequence reads: CASSPSQRGLATDTQYF.

The chain combines TRBV19 with TRBJ2-7. Germline CDR1 and CDR2: LNHDA and SQIVND (reference sequence). The CDR3 has 13 amino acids. The CDR3 sequence is CASSGFDTYEQYF.

CDR3 residues: CSAGRDRVGGNTIYF. This rearrangement joins TRBV20-1 to TRBJ1-3; TCRdb lists TRBD1, though no DNA is available to test this call. CDR3 length equals 15 residues. In germline, CDR1 is DFQATT, CDR2 SNEGSKA (reference sequence).

J is TRBJ2-1 and V is TRBV6-5; TCRdb picks TRBD1, but there is no DNA to check that call. There are 17 residues in the CDR3. In germline, CDR1 is MNHEY, CDR2 SVGAGI. CDR3 residues: CASTLTSYRAGYNEQFF.

This chain uses TRBV29-1 with TRBJ2-5; TCRdb names TRBD2, which stays unverified in the absence of DNA. The germline V gene encodes CDR1 SQVTM and CDR2 ANQGSEA. This CDR3 contains 15 residues. Here the CDR3 reads CSVDILAGAQETQYF.

The V gene is TRBV5-1, the J gene TRBJ1-5. The CDR3 loop spans 13 amino acids. From germline, CDR1 is SGHRS and CDR2 YFSETQ. The CDR3 loop is CASSLVGNQPQHF.

V is TRBV28 and J is TRBJ2-5. Looked up from germline, CDR1 is MDHEN and CDR2 is SYDVKM. The CDR3 has 13 amino acids. The CDR3 region is CASSSYSQETQYF.

The chain employs TRBV5-6 and TRBJ2-2. In germline, CDR1 is SGHDT, CDR2 YYEEEE. The CDR3 covers 14 residues. CDR3 loop: CASSLAPNTGEPFF.

The CDR3 here is CASSFDSNQPQHF. The V call is TRBV28, the J call TRBJ1-5. Germline values: CDR1 MDHEN, CDR2 SYDVKM. CDR3 length equals 13 residues.

The chain combines TRBV6-2 or TRBV6-3 with TRBJ2-3; without DNA, the TCRdb call of TRBD1 cannot be checked. Germline V gene lookup returns CDR1 MNHEY and CDR2 SVGEGT. This CDR3 is 12 amino acids long. CDR3 residues: CASSWGTDTQYF.

The chain is built from TRBV29-1 and TRBJ2-1. The CDR3 is 12 residues long. CDR1 and CDR2 from the germline V gene are SQVTM and ANQGSEA. The CDR3 spells CSVELYTDEQFF.

V and J are TRBV29-1 and TRBJ2-3; no DNA is available, so the TRBD1 call from TCRdb remains unchecked. This CDR3 is 15 amino acids long. CDR1 is SQVTM and CDR2 is ANQGSEA in the germline V gene. The CDR3: CSGHDRDVGTDTQYF.

The chain uses TRBV27 and TRBJ2-1; without DNA, the TCRdb call of TRBD1 cannot be checked. CDR3 length equals 15 residues. Germline V gene sequence: CDR1 MNHEY, CDR2 SMNVEV (reference sequence). The CDR3 here is CASSSGGAPYNEQFF.

The rearrangement uses TRBV7-9 and TRBJ2-7; the TRBD1 assignment by TCRdb is unverifiable without DNA. Looked up from germline, CDR1 is SEHNR and CDR2 is FQNEAQ (reference sequence). The CDR3 totals 16 residues. CDR3 region: CASSPRTGQGVYEQYF.

This chain connects TRBV7-2 to TRBJ2-1; the TCRdb D gene call, TRBD2, has no DNA to confirm it. The CDR3 consists of 19 residues. From germline, CDR1 is SGHTA and CDR2 FQGNSA. The CDR3 spells CASSTPGLAGASSYNEQFF.

The chain combines TRBV12-3 or TRBV12-4 with TRBJ2-1; TCRdb gives TRBD1 as the D gene, but with no DNA this cannot be confirmed. The CDR3 totals 11 residues. This CDR3 is CASSGGDEQFF.

The chain carries TRBV10-3 and TRBJ1-1; TCRdb proposes TRBD1, but this gene call is untestable without DNA. The CDR3 totals 16 residues. CDR1 and CDR2 (germline): ENHRY, SYGVKD. CDR3: CATREDSISMNTEAFF.

The chain links TRBV29-1 to TRBJ2-7; TCRdb reports TRBD1, a call that lacks DNA to check it against. CDR3 length equals 12 residues. Germline loops: CDR1 SQVTM, CDR2 ANQGSEA. This chain's CDR3 is CSVRDSTYEQYF.

The chain combines TRBV6-6 with TRBJ2-3; the TRBD2 assignment by TCRdb is unverifiable without DNA. Looked up from germline, CDR1 is MNHNY and CDR2 is SVGAGI (reference sequence). The CDR3 runs 15 residues. CDR3 amino acids: CASSYDDGSYDTQYF.

The CDR3 sequence is CASRHPGTGNNEQFF. The chain uses TRBV28 and TRBJ2-1; TCRdb proposes TRBD1, but this gene call is untestable without DNA. The CDR3 spans 15 residues. The germline V gene encodes CDR1 MDHEN and CDR2 SYDVKM.

The V and J genes are TRBV12-2 and TRBJ2-3; TCRdb lists TRBD1, though no DNA is available to test this call. TRBV12-2 is described as a pseudogene. CDR3 length equals 16 residues. The CDR3 sequence: CASPPTWGGAGDTQYF.

The CDR3 reads CASSDLKEGADQPQHF. The V call is TRBV12-3 or TRBV12-4, the J call TRBJ1-5; TCRdb designates TRBD1, a call that cannot be tested without DNA. CDR3 length equals 16 residues.

The V gene is TRBV12-3 or TRBV12-4, the J gene TRBJ1-1; TCRdb gives TRBD1 as the D gene, but with no DNA this cannot be confirmed. The CDR3 length is 15 residues. The CDR3 protein is CASRLRGGGNTEAFF.

The chain carries TRBV29-1 and TRBJ1-2; TCRdb outputs TRBD1, but without DNA this stays unchecked. Germline V lookup: CDR1 SQVTM, CDR2 ANQGSEA. The CDR3 length is 13 residues. CDR3 residues: CSFDNPGWNGYTF.